Each of the 32 T cell receptor beta chains below was sequenced from the same sample in a study of shared clonotypes between healthy human individuals. TCRdb's table, derived via immunoSEQ multiplex PCR, lists solely in-frame clones and lacks some. This table has approximately 2.5 million clones, over 85% appearing once. The material sequenced was naive CD4+ T cells from PBMCs. Subset denoted: CD45RA+ positively selected. The source is a man aged 18 to 35 in good health. Some clones in this sample may be carry-over from other donors' samples.

The chain is built from TRBV9 and TRBJ2-3; D remains ambiguous. CDR3 length: 12 residues. Trimming removed 4 bases from V and 6 bases from J, with 9 bases in between. Germline loops: CDR1 SGDLS, CDR2 YYNGEE. Here the CDR3 reads CASSTRLDTQYF. Written as DNA, the CDR3 is TGTGCCAGCAGCACGCGGTTGGATACGCAGTATTTT.

The chain links TRBV9 to TRBJ2-6, with 9 bases fitting TRBD1. Losses at the gene ends were 4 bases for V and 2 bases for J; bases not matched to a gene: 4. The CDR3 runs 16 residues. Germline V gene sequence: CDR1 SGDLS, CDR2 YYNGEE. In DNA form, the CDR3 reads TGTGCCAGCAGCCCGCGGGACAGGGCTGGGGCCAACGTCCTGACTTTC. Protein sequence: CASSPRDRAGANVLTF.

This rearrangement joins TRBV5-6 to TRBJ1-2; D is ambiguous. In germline, CDR1 is SGHDT, CDR2 YYEEEE. This CDR3 is built from 14 residues. V was pared by 2 bases and J by 2 bases, with 10 bases between. DNA for the CDR3: TGTGCCAGCAGCTTCGGGCAGGTGAACTATGGCTACACCTTC. It yields the protein CASSFGQVNYGYTF.

The chain recombines TRBV10-2 with TRBJ2-3, with 11 bases identical to TRBD2. The germline V gene has CDR1 WSHSY and CDR2 SAAADI. CDR3 length: 16 residues. After removal of 6 bases from V and 5 bases from J, the junction contained 10 bases not matched to a gene. The CDR3 sequence is CASRDLSGRAGDTQYF. CDR3 DNA sequence: TGCGCCAGCAGGGATCTTAGCGGGAGGGCCGGAGATACGCAGTATTTT.

CDR3 DNA sequence: TGTGCCAGCAGTTTGGACAGGGGAGGAACTGAAGCTTTCTTT. It is translated as CASSLDRGGTEAFF. The chain links TRBV6-1 to TRBJ1-1; 9 nucleotides match TRBD1. Germline V lookup: CDR1 MNHNS, CDR2 SASEGT. The length of the CDR3 is 14 residues. The V and J ends lost 5 bases and 5 bases, in that order; junction bases with no gene match: 6.

The chain combines TRBV6-1 with TRBJ2-7; possible D gene TRBD2, 5 bases. Germline values: CDR1 MNHNS, CDR2 SASEGT. The germline V and J ends were trimmed by 6 bases and 0 bases, with 15 bases remaining between them. The CDR3 is 15 residues long. The CDR3 DNA reads TGTGCCAGCAGCCTATACCGGGCGGGCTCCTACGAGCAGTACTTC. Amino acids: CASSLYRAGSYEQYF.

The chain employs TRBV20-1 and TRBJ1-4; D is unclear. The CDR3 is made up of 11 amino acids. Germline lookup yields CDR1 DFQATT and CDR2 SNEGSKA (reference sequence). V was cut by 3 bases and J by 13 bases, with 12 bases left in between. The CDR3, as DNA: TGCAGTGCTAGGTCTAAATTTAGACTGTTTTTT. This sequence encodes CSARSKFRLFF.

The V call is TRBV7-9, the J call TRBJ2-5; tentative D call: TRBD1 (5 bases). V dropped 3 bases and J dropped 5 bases, with 13 bases sitting between them. This CDR3 region has 14 residues. Germline V lookup: CDR1 SEHNR, CDR2 FQNEAQ (reference sequence). CDR3 DNA sequence: TGTGCCAGCAGCTTCGCAGGGTATGCGGAGACCCAGTACTTC. This sequence encodes CASSFAGYAETQYF.

The chain couples TRBV10-3 to TRBJ2-3; D might be TRBD1 or TRBD2, each matching 5 bases. The CDR3 spans 17 residues. V was shortened by 0 bases and J by 5 bases, with 18 bases between the two germline ends. Germline CDR1 and CDR2: ENHRY and SYGVKD. This CDR3 is CAISESRVGVSGDTQYF. CDR3 coding DNA: TGTGCCATCAGTGAGTCGAGGGTGGGGGTCAGTGGAGATACGCAGTATTTT.

The chain joins TRBV5-1 to TRBJ1-3; the D is unclear. The germline CDR1 and CDR2 sequences are SGHRS and YFSETQ. CDR3 length: 16 amino acids. The V and J ends lost 1 base and 0 bases respectively, with 11 bases between them. CDR3 protein: CASSLPTASSGNTIYF. The CDR3 DNA sequence: TGCGCCAGCAGCTTGCCGACGGCCAGCTCTGGAAACACCATATATTTT.

The V and J genes are TRBV7-9 and TRBJ1-5; D not resolved. Trimming took off 5 bases at V and 6 bases at J, with 11 bases between the two ends. Germline V gene sequence: CDR1 SEHNR, CDR2 FQNEAQ (reference sequence). This CDR3 has 13 amino acids. As DNA, the CDR3 is TGTGCCAGCAGCCGTATACCGGGTCAGCCCCAGCATTTT. This sequence encodes CASSRIPGQPQHF. Full variable domain (missing parts from reference TRBV7-9 and TRBJ1-5): DTGVSQNPRHKITKRGQNVTFRCDPISEHNRLYWYRQTLGQGPEFLTYFQNEAQLEKSRLLSDRFSAERPKGSFSTLEIQRTEQGDSAMYLCASSRIPGQPQHFGDGTRLSIL.

This clone showed up just once. The gene calls are TRBV19 and TRBJ1-5, with 10 bases that match TRBD1. The CDR3 runs 15 residues. V shed 6 bases and J 6 bases; nucleotides not matched to a gene: 8. Germline V gives CDR1 LNHDA, CDR2 SQIVND (reference sequence). The CDR3 here is CASRSDRGHSQPQHF. CDR3 coding DNA: TGTGCCAGTAGGAGTGACAGGGGGCACAGTCAGCCCCAGCATTTT.

The chain carries TRBV7-2 and TRBJ1-3; TRBD1 is a possible D gene (5 bases). Trimming cost V 8 bases and J 0 bases, with 14 bases left between them. Germline assignment: CDR1 SGHTA and CDR2 FQGNSA. The CDR3 loop spans 15 amino acids. CDR3 nucleotides: TGTGCCAGCGGAAGACAGTCTACCTCTGGAAACACCATATATTTT. Its translation is CASGRQSTSGNTIYF.

V gene TRBV7-9 combines with J gene TRBJ2-7; D possibly corresponds to TRBD2 (6 bases). The CDR3 loop spans 18 amino acids. V lost 5 bases, J lost 2 bases, and 25 bases lay in between. Per the germline V gene, CDR1 is SEHNR and CDR2 is FQNEAQ (reference sequence). The CDR3 bases are TGTGCCAGCAGCCTAACCCCCCAGGAGCGGGTGGATCCCTACGAGCAGTACTTC. Translated: CASSLTPQERVDPYEQYF.

The V and J genes are TRBV18 and TRBJ1-5, with TRBD1 matching 7 bases. V was pared by 3 bases and J by 5 bases, with 7 bases of the junction left unmatched. The CDR3 has 15 amino acids. Per the germline V gene, CDR1 is KGHSH and CDR2 is LQKENI. DNA for the CDR3: TGTGCCAGCTCACCCGTTCAGGGGGGAGATCAGCCCCAGCATTTT. Translating it yields CASSPVQGGDQPQHF.

Note on this clone: Other DNA sequences of this sample code for an identical CDR3. V is TRBV7-9 and J is TRBJ2-7; 14 positions agree with TRBD2. Germline CDR1 SEHNR, CDR2 FQNEAQ (reference sequence). The CDR3 consists of 16 residues. The J segment lost 1 base and the V segment lost 5 bases, leaving 4 bases of the junction unmatched. The CDR3 DNA follows: TGTGCCAGCAGCCTGGGACTAGCGGGGGTATCCTACGAGCAGTACTTC. It is translated as CASSLGLAGVSYEQYF.

The chain is built from TRBV9 and TRBJ2-7; 9 bases match TRBD2. Germline loops: CDR1 SGDLS, CDR2 YYNGEE. The CDR3 runs 14 residues. The junction had 3 bases not matched to a gene; V was cut back by 3 bases and J by 2 bases. The CDR3 protein is CASSETSGPYEQYF. The DNA of the CDR3 is TGTGCCAGCAGCGAGACTAGCGGACCCTACGAGCAGTACTTC.

This clone showed up just a few times. The CDR3 protein is CASSPGTRNTGELFF. Written as DNA, the CDR3 is TGTGCCAGCAGCCCAGGGACACGGAACACCGGGGAGCTGTTTTTT. This sequence joins TRBV11-3 and TRBJ2-2; a possible D gene is TRBD1 (6 bases). Trimming took off 5 bases at V and 1 base at J, with 11 bases between the two ends. Per the germline V gene, CDR1 is SGHNT and CDR2 is YENEEA. The CDR3 contains 15 residues.

The genes are TRBV9 and TRBJ2-1, with D unresolved. Germline lookup yields CDR1 SGDLS and CDR2 YYNGEE. Trimming took off 3 bases at V and 4 bases at J, with 14 bases between the two ends. The CDR3 length is 15 residues. The CDR3 reads CASSAPTTSYNEQFF. Here the CDR3 DNA reads TGTGCCAGCAGCGCGCCCACTACAAGTTACAATGAGCAGTTCTTC.

For this clone: The identical CDR3 is also encoded by other nucleotide sequences in the sample. The rearrangement joins TRBV7-2 to TRBJ2-7; D is uncertain. Trimming removed 3 bases from V and 2 bases from J, with 2 bases in between. This CDR3 spans 11 amino acids. Germline values: CDR1 SGHTA, CDR2 FQGNSA. The DNA of the CDR3 is TGTGCCAGCAGCTTCGCCTACGAGCAGTACTTC. This encodes CASSFAYEQYF.

This chain connects TRBV6-1 to TRBJ2-3; 9 nucleotides match TRBD1. The CDR3 runs to 15 residues. The V gene's germline CDR1 is MNHNS and CDR2 SASEGT. V gave up 5 bases and J gave up 2 bases; unmatched junction bases: 5. CDR3: CASSSDRGFTDTQYF. As DNA, the CDR3 is TGTGCCAGCAGTTCGGACAGGGGATTCACAGATACGCAGTATTTT.

The chain recombines TRBV9 with TRBJ1-1; TRBD1 aligns across 8 bases. The ends lost 6 bases at V and 4 bases at J; junction bases unmatched: 5. Germline assignment: CDR1 SGDLS and CDR2 YYNGEE. CDR3 length: 13 residues. CDR3 sequence reads: CASTGQGATEAFF. The DNA for the CDR3 is TGTGCCAGCACCGGACAGGGCGCCACTGAAGCTTTCTTT. Together with reference TRBV9 and TRBJ1-1, the CDR3 gives the full variable domain: DSGVTQTPKHLITATGQRVTLRCSPRSGDLSVYWYQQSLDQGLQFLIQYYNGEERAKGNILERFSAQQFPDLHSELNLSSLELGDSALYFCASTGQGATEAFFGQGTRLTVV.

The V call is TRBV6-5, the J call TRBJ2-1; TRBD2 agrees at 10 bases. CDR1 and CDR2 (germline): MNHEY, SVGAGI. Trimming took 4 bases from V and 6 from J; bases not matched to a gene: 6. The CDR3 contains 15 residues. DNA of the CDR3: TGTGCCAGCAGTTCTAGCGGGAGATCCAGCAATGAGCAGTTCTTC. Translating it yields CASSSSGRSSNEQFF.

DNA of the CDR3: TGTGCCAGCCCCCCTAGCGGGACATCATCAGACAATGAGCAGTTCTTC. Its protein is CASPPSGTSSDNEQFF. The chain couples TRBV28 to TRBJ2-1, with TRBD2 matching over 9 bases. Germline CDR1 reads MDHEN; CDR2 reads SYDVKM. V trimming: 8 bases; J trimming: 5 bases; junction bases outside the gene matches: 13. The CDR3 extends over 16 amino acids.

V is TRBV9 and J is TRBJ2-3, with D possibly being TRBD2 (5 bases). The germline V gene encodes CDR1 SGDLS and CDR2 YYNGEE. The V gene lost 0 bases and the J gene lost 4 bases, with 18 bases spanning the gap. The CDR3 is 17 residues long. CDR3 in DNA: TGTGCCAGCAGCGTAGCTCGGCTAGCTTCACCCGCAGATACGCAGTATTTT. Translated, it gives CASSVARLASPADTQYF.

The rearrangement links TRBV29-1 to TRBJ2-2, with TRBD1 identical over 11 bases. Germline-derived CDR1 and CDR2 are SQVTM and ANQGSEA. With 6 bases clipped from V and 5 bases from J, the junction kept 11 bases outside the gene matches. The CDR3 is 16 residues long. CDR3 coding DNA: TGCAGCGTCGACCGTAAGGGGACAGGGGGTACCGGGGAGCTGTTTTTT. Encoded protein: CSVDRKGTGGTGELFF.

This rearrangement joins TRBV5-1 to TRBJ2-2; no firm D call. Germline V gene lookup returns CDR1 SGHRS and CDR2 YFSETQ. V was cut by 0 bases and J by 3 bases, with 9 bases left in between. The CDR3 loop spans 15 amino acids. CDR3 sequence: CASSLGPADTGELFF. In DNA form, the CDR3 reads TGCGCCAGCAGCTTGGGTCCAGCAGACACCGGGGAGCTGTTTTTT.

The genes are TRBV6-1 and TRBJ2-7; D might be TRBD2 (5 bases). The CDR3 length is 16 residues. The germline V and J ends were trimmed by 2 bases and 3 bases, with 17 bases remaining between them. Per germline, CDR1 MNHNS and CDR2 SASEGT. The CDR3 DNA reads as TGTGCCAGCAGTGAAAACCCTGGGTTCCGGGGCTACGAGCAGTACTTC. It specifies CASSENPGFRGYEQYF.

The genes are TRBV15 and TRBJ2-5; the D is unclear. V lost 0 bases and J 2 bases, leaving 7 bases between the germline ends. In germline, CDR1 is LNHNV, CDR2 YYDKDF (reference sequence). The length of the CDR3 is 14 residues. The CDR3 DNA is TGTGCCACCAGCAGAGATATGGCGCAAGAGACCCAGTACTTC. Its protein product is CATSRDMAQETQYF.

This chain links TRBV9 with TRBJ2-3; D ambiguous. Trimming left V 0 bases short and J 0 bases short, with 8 bases between. In germline, CDR1 is SGDLS, CDR2 YYNGEE. This CDR3 is built from 15 residues. The CDR3: CASSVGPKSTDTQYF. CDR3 DNA: TGTGCCAGCAGCGTAGGACCCAAGAGCACAGATACGCAGTATTTT.

This rearrangement joins TRBV18 to TRBJ2-7; 9 bases align to TRBD1. Germline lookup yields CDR1 KGHSH and CDR2 LQKENI. The ends lost 9 bases at V and 0 bases at J; junction bases unmatched: 9. This CDR3 has 15 residues. The CDR3 region has the DNA TGTGCCAGTTGCACGGGGGACAGGGACTCCTACGAGCAGTACTTC. It yields the protein CASCTGDRDSYEQYF.

In this sample, this clone turned up once. J is TRBJ1-6 and V is TRBV5-8; D is undetermined. The CDR3 spans 14 residues. Germline V CDR1 and CDR2: SGHTS, YDEGEE. V dropped 2 bases and J dropped 8 bases, with 11 bases sitting between them. CDR3 nucleotide sequence: TGTGCCAGCAGCTTCTGGCCGGCGGATTCACCCCTCCACTTT. Translating gives CASSFWPADSPLHF.